The 25 T cell receptor beta chains below were found in one sample sequenced in a study of blood T cell repertoires in COVID-19. Some clones are missing from TCRdb's copy, which holds only in-frame ones; the method was immunoSEQ multiplex PCR. The data show just under 65,000 clones, under 80% seen once. What was sequenced was peripheral blood. Receptors originate from a human donor in a cohort sampled during active COVID-19.

The chain links TRBV19 to TRBJ1-2, with TRBD1 as a possible D gene (6 bases). There are 14 residues in the CDR3. In germline, CDR1 is LNHDA, CDR2 SQIVND (reference sequence). V lost 3 bases and J 7 bases, leaving 15 bases between the germline ends. This CDR3 is CASSIEQGALGYTF. The CDR3 nucleotides read TGTGCCAGTAGTATTGAACAGGGAGCCCTTGGCTACACCTTC.

CDR3 nucleotides: TGTGCCAGCAGCTTACGAAGGTTCGGGGCAGATACGCAGTATTTT. It yields the protein CASSLRRFGADTQYF. The rearrangement links TRBV7-9 to TRBJ2-3; D is perhaps TRBD2 (5 bases). The CDR3 has 15 amino acids. The germline gives CDR1 SEHNR, CDR2 FQNEAQ (reference sequence). V was shortened by 2 bases and J by 4 bases, with 13 bases between the two germline ends.

V usage is TRBV7-8 and J usage is TRBJ2-1, with D tentatively TRBD2 (5 bases). V gave up 2 bases and J gave up 0 bases, with 14 bases separating them. Germline V lookup: CDR1 SGHVS, CDR2 FQNEAQ. This CDR3 is 17 amino acids long. In DNA, the CDR3 is TGTGCCAGCAGCTTATGGTACTCGGGAAGCTCCTACAATGAGCAGTTCTTC. It is translated as CASSLWYSGSSYNEQFF.

V is TRBV29-1 and J is TRBJ1-1, with 7 bases aligning to TRBD1. In germline, CDR1 is SQVTM, CDR2 ANQGSEA. The length of the CDR3 is 14 residues. The junction had 6 bases not matched to a gene; V was cut back by 4 bases and J by 1 base. CDR3 sequence: CSVGRAGGNTEAFF. Here the CDR3 DNA reads TGCAGCGTTGGGAGGGCAGGGGGGAACACTGAAGCTTTCTTT.

The rearrangement links TRBV7-9 to TRBJ2-7, with unresolved D. Germline CDR1 reads SEHNR; CDR2 reads FQNEAQ (reference sequence). The CDR3 sequence is 13 residues long. Trimming took 5 bases from V and 5 from J, leaving 13 bases between them. The CDR3 coding sequence is TGTGCCAGCAGCGCCCAGACACCACACGAGCAGTACTTC. Protein sequence: CASSAQTPHEQYF.

As DNA, the CDR3 is TGCGCCAGCAGCCAAGATATAGCGGGGGCCCAAGACAATGAGCAGTTCTTC. This translates into CASSQDIAGAQDNEQFF. V and J are TRBV4-1 and TRBJ2-1; 9 bases are a match to TRBD2. This CDR3 region has 17 residues. Germline V CDR1 and CDR2: MGHRA, YSYEKL. V was clipped by 0 bases and J by 5 bases; unmatched bases: 8.

The V call is TRBV28, the J call TRBJ1-4; D call uncertain. The germline V gene has CDR1 MDHEN and CDR2 SYDVKM. The CDR3 loop spans 13 amino acids. V dropped 1 base and J dropped 10 bases, with 10 bases sitting between them. The CDR3: CASSLSREGKLFF. The CDR3 coding sequence is TGTGCCAGCAGTTTATCACGGGAGGGAAAACTGTTTTTT.

The chain recombines TRBV9 with TRBJ2-7, with TRBD2 matching over 7 bases. CDR3 length: 16 residues. CDR1 is SGDLS, CDR2 YYNGEE, per germline. The trim removed 0 bases at V and 6 bases at J, leaving 12 bases unmatched. DNA of the CDR3: TGTGCCAGCAGCGTAGATTATGGGAGGGCCGCGGGCGAGCAGTACTTC. Translation: CASSVDYGRAAGEQYF.

The chain carries TRBV24-1 and TRBJ2-1; weak D call: TRBD1 (6 bases). V was shortened by 11 bases and J by 0 bases, with 10 bases between the two germline ends. Germline assignment: CDR1 KGHDR and CDR2 SFDVKD. The CDR3 length is 13 residues. CDR3 nucleotides: TGTGCCATACAAGGGGGCTCCTACAATGAGCAGTTCTTC. This codes for CAIQGGSYNEQFF.

The gene calls are TRBV30 and TRBJ1-4; D uncertain. CDR3 length: 16 residues. Trimming removed 0 bases at V and 4 bases at J, with 15 bases between. The germline CDR1 and CDR2 sequences are GTSNPN and SVGIG (reference sequence). The CDR3 bases are TGTGCCTGGAGTGTACGGGAAGGCAGCCTTAATGAAAAACTGTTTTTT. Translated: CAWSVREGSLNEKLFF.

The table lists this clone with a few counts. This rearrangement joins TRBV27 to TRBJ2-3; 7 nucleotides match TRBD2. The germline CDR1 and CDR2 sequences are MNHEY and SMNVEV (reference sequence). CDR3 length: 15 amino acids. V dropped 6 bases and J dropped 1; count of bases not matched to a gene: 7. The CDR3 is CASSRWGGGTDTQYF. The DNA of the CDR3 is TGTGCCAGCAGCCGCTGGGGGGGAGGCACAGATACGCAGTATTTT.

This clone was found once. This chain connects TRBV7-3 to TRBJ2-5; 9 bases fit TRBD2. Germline assignment: CDR1 SGHTA and CDR2 FQGTGA. V lost 1 base to trimming and J lost 7 bases; unmatched junction nucleotides: 7. The CDR3 runs to 15 residues. The CDR3 is CASSLIAGATGTQYF. The CDR3, as DNA: TGTGCCAGCAGCTTAATAGCGGGGGCGACCGGGACCCAGTACTTC.

The gene calls are TRBV2 and TRBJ1-5, with 12 bases identical to TRBD1. This CDR3 contains 17 residues. J was trimmed by 2 bases and V by 8 bases; bases with no gene match: 10. Germline V gene lookup returns CDR1 SNHLY and CDR2 FYNNEI. CDR3 in amino acids: CASGTGTGGAGNQPQHF. The DNA for the CDR3 is TGTGCCAGCGGTACAGGGACAGGGGGCGCGGGCAATCAGCCCCAGCATTTT.

A few counts support this clone. The chain recombines TRBV18 with TRBJ2-5; 7 bases are a match to TRBD1. The CDR3 is 14 residues long. Germline assignment: CDR1 KGHSH and CDR2 LQKENI. Trimming cost V 4 bases and J 1 base; bases outside gene matches: 3. CDR3 coding DNA: TGTGCCAGCTCACGGGACAGCCTCCAAGAGACCCAGTACTTC. This encodes CASSRDSLQETQYF.

The count of this clone is one. The V call is TRBV19, the J call TRBJ1-4, with TRBD1 matching 8 bases. The CDR3 has 14 residues. V shed 5 bases, J shed 5 bases, and the junction held 4 bases outside the gene matches. CDR1 is LNHDA, CDR2 SQIVND, per germline (reference sequence). CDR3 sequence reads: CASSRQGPNEKLFF. CDR3 nucleotides: TGTGCCAGTAGTCGACAGGGGCCCAATGAAAAACTGTTTTTT.

The chain has TRBV6-6 and TRBJ2-7, with D possibly TRBD2 on 7 matching bases. Trimming removed 0 bases from V and 6 bases from J, with 12 bases in between. The CDR3 extends over 14 amino acids. Germline values: CDR1 MNHNY, CDR2 SVGAGI (reference sequence). The CDR3 here is CASSYSGGGGEQYF. In DNA form, the CDR3 reads TGTGCCAGCAGTTACTCGGGGGGGGGCGGCGAGCAGTACTTC.

This chain links TRBV24-1 with TRBJ2-7; the match to TRBD1 covers 7 bases. Trimming took 8 bases from V and 3 from J; bases not matched to a gene: 6. The CDR3 length is 13 residues. Germline-derived CDR1 and CDR2 are KGHDR and SFDVKD. The CDR3, as DNA: TGTGCCACCACCTCGGGACAGCACTACGAGCAGTACTTC. It is translated as CATTSGQHYEQYF.

The CDR3 spells CATGIDSLYNEQFF. CDR3 nucleotide sequence: TGTGCCACCGGAATAGACAGCCTCTACAATGAGCAGTTCTTC. V and J are TRBV15 and TRBJ2-1; possibly TRBD1 for D (5 bases). The CDR3 spans 14 residues. The germline V gene encodes CDR1 LNHNV and CDR2 YYDKDF (reference sequence). V shed 8 bases and J shed 3 bases, with 14 bases lying between them.

V is TRBV5-1 and J is TRBJ2-3; 13 bases line up with TRBD2. V lost 1 base and J lost 6; bases outside the gene matches: 8. Germline assignment: CDR1 SGHRS and CDR2 YFSETQ. This CDR3 has 17 residues. The chain's CDR3 is CASSLSPGTSGVDTQYF. Here the CDR3 DNA reads TGCGCCAGCAGCTTGTCCCCCGGGACTAGCGGGGTTGATACGCAGTATTTT.

This clone was counted at least ten times. The same CDR3 is also encoded by other DNA sequences in this sample. The rearrangement joins TRBV28 to TRBJ1-5; possibly TRBD1 for D (5 bases). Trimming pared 1 base from V and 7 bases from J, leaving 14 bases between. Germline V gene data show CDR1 as MDHEN and CDR2 as SYDVKM. The CDR3 has 15 amino acids. The CDR3 sequence is CASSLSVRGEQPQHF. In DNA form, the CDR3 reads TGTGCCAGCAGTTTATCGGTGCGGGGGGAACAGCCCCAGCATTTT.

The genes are TRBV10-3 and TRBJ2-3; D gene ambiguous. The germline V gene has CDR1 ENHRY and CDR2 SYGVKD. Trimming left V 0 bases short and J 1 base short, with 8 bases between. This CDR3 spans 15 amino acids. CDR3 sequence (DNA): TGTGCCATCAGTGAGTCAATGTTAGGCACAGATACGCAGTATTTT. Its protein is CAISESMLGTDTQYF.

The chain recombines TRBV30 with TRBJ2-3, with D tentatively TRBD1 (5 bases). Germline assignment: CDR1 GTSNPN and CDR2 SVGIG (reference sequence). V lost 2 bases and J lost 1, with 7 bases in between. The CDR3 spans 13 residues. The CDR3, as DNA: TGTGCCTGGAGTATAGGGGGCACAGATACGCAGTATTTT. Its protein product is CAWSIGGTDTQYF.

In its sample, this clone was seen a few times. The chain combines TRBV14 with TRBJ2-7, with TRBD1 matching over 8 bases. The V segment lost 4 bases and the J segment 3 bases; nucleotides outside the gene matches: 8. The CDR3 runs to 15 residues. The germline V gene has CDR1 SGHDN and CDR2 FVKESK. Written as DNA, the CDR3 is TGTGCCAGCAGCCTCCACAGGACAGGGTACTACGAGCAGTACTTC. Protein: CASSLHRTGYYEQYF. Using reference TRBV14 and TRBJ2-7 for the parts outside the CDR3, the full variable domain is EAGVTQFPSHSVIEKGQTVTLRCDPISGHDNLYWYRRVMGKEIKFLLHFVKESKQDESGMPNNRFLAERTGGTYSTLKVQPAELEDSGVYFCASSLHRTGYYEQYFGPGTRLTVT.

The chain joins TRBV7-2 to TRBJ2-1; TRBD2 matches 8 bases. Germline V lookup: CDR1 SGHTA, CDR2 FQGNSA. The CDR3 length is 15 residues. Trimming removed 1 base from V and 4 bases from J; junction bases left unmatched: 3. This CDR3 reads CASSLGTSPYNEQFF. Here the CDR3 DNA reads TGTGCCAGCAGCTTAGGGACTAGCCCTTACAATGAGCAGTTCTTC.

The chain couples TRBV5-1 to TRBJ2-3; 9 bases fit TRBD2. Germline V gene sequence: CDR1 SGHRS, CDR2 YFSETQ. This CDR3 comprises 16 residues. The trim removed 4 bases at V and 5 bases at J, leaving 11 bases unmatched. For the CDR3, the DNA is TGCGCCAGCAGCGTCGGGACTCGCGGGGGGGTAGATACGCAGTATTTT. This translates into CASSVGTRGGVDTQYF.